These 5 T cell receptor beta chains share one sample of origin, sequenced in a study of shared clonotypes between healthy human individuals. The repertoire was sequenced with immunoSEQ multiplex PCR; TCRdb's copy has only in-frame clones and lacks some. Here the sample spans about 79,000 clones, roughly three fifths being singletons. What was sequenced was memory CD8+ T cells sorted from blood. Stated subset: CD45RO+ cells pooled with CCR7-negative TemRA cells. These receptors originate from a man aged 30 to 45 in good health.

The chain combines TRBV6-5 with TRBJ1-2, with 9 bases that match TRBD1. V was clipped by 6 bases and J by 4 bases; unmatched bases: 6. From germline, CDR1 is MNHEY and CDR2 SVGAGI. The CDR3 sequence is 14 residues long. CDR3 sequence: CASSSQGAGYGYTF. The CDR3 region has the DNA TGTGCCAGCAGCTCACAGGGGGCCGGCTATGGCTACACCTTC.

The chain has TRBV4-3 and TRBJ1-1; D uncertain. This CDR3 spans 12 amino acids. CDR1 and CDR2 from the germline V gene are LGHNA and YSLEER. V lost 0 bases to trimming and J lost 7 bases, with 6 bases between them. The CDR3, as DNA: TGCGCCAGCAGCCAAGACAAGGGTGAAGCTTTCTTT. Translating it yields CASSQDKGEAFF.

The gene calls are TRBV25-1 and TRBJ2-4; possible D gene TRBD2, 5 bases. The CDR3 loop spans 13 amino acids. With 4 bases removed from V and 5 bases from J, the gap between germline ends came to 9 bases. CDR1 and CDR2 (germline): MGHDK, SYGVNS. Here the CDR3 reads CASSVGSQNIQYF. The CDR3 DNA is TGTGCCAGCAGTGTAGGGAGTCAAAACATTCAGTACTTC.

V usage is TRBV5-4 and J usage is TRBJ2-1; 8 nucleotides agree with TRBD2. V shed 0 bases, J shed 7 bases, and the junction held 12 bases outside the gene matches. The CDR3 totals 17 residues. CDR1 and CDR2 (germline): SGHNT, YYREEE (reference sequence). CDR3 sequence: CASSLAIGGRMGNEQFF. The CDR3 coding sequence is TGTGCCAGCAGCTTGGCCATCGGCGGGAGGATGGGGAATGAGCAGTTCTTC.

This chain links TRBV27 with TRBJ2-1; D is unclear. Germline V gives CDR1 MNHEY, CDR2 SMNVEV (reference sequence). Trimming took 8 bases from V and 6 from J, leaving 20 bases between them. The CDR3 covers 15 residues. The CDR3, as DNA: TGTGCCAGCCGATTATGGAGTGGTCAGGCCAATGAGCAGTTCTTC. Its translation is CASRLWSGQANEQFF.